Presented here are 27 T cell receptor beta chains from one specimen sequenced in a study of blood T cell repertoires in COVID-19. TCRdb's copy holds only in-frame clones and misses some; the assay was immunoSEQ multiplex PCR. The sample carries under 200,000 clones, approximately 82% recorded once. Source material: PBMCs or T cells enriched from blood (not recorded which). The source of these receptors is a man aged 55-75 years who had recovered from COVID-19.

This sequence joins TRBV7-2 and TRBJ2-3, with 7 bases that match TRBD2. V lost 4 bases, J lost 9 bases, and 7 bases stayed unmatched. The CDR3 has 13 amino acids. CDR1 SGHTA and CDR2 FQGNSA come from the germline V gene. The CDR3 DNA is TGTGCCAGCAGCTCCGGACTAGTTGAAACGCAGTATTTT. This sequence encodes CASSSGLVETQYF. Using reference TRBV7-2 and TRBJ2-3 for the parts outside the CDR3, the full variable domain is GAGVSQSPSNKVTEKGKDVELRCDPISGHTALYWYRQSLGQGLEFLIYFQGNSAPDKSGLPSDRFSAERTGGSVSTLTIQRTQQEDSAVYLCASSSGLVETQYFGPGTRLTVL.

This clone occurred a few times. The genes are TRBV10-3 and TRBJ1-6; no clear D gene. This CDR3 spans 16 amino acids. Germline CDR1 reads ENHRY; CDR2 reads SYGVKD. The germline V and J ends were trimmed by 2 bases and 0 bases, with 8 bases remaining between them. In DNA form, the CDR3 reads TGTGCCATCAGTGAGGATTGGAGCTCCTATAATTCACCCCTCCACTTT. Encoded protein: CAISEDWSSYNSPLHF.

V and J are TRBV5-4 and TRBJ2-2; 8 positions match TRBD2. The CDR3 loop spans 16 amino acids. J was trimmed by 0 bases and V by 3 bases; bases with no gene match: 4. The V gene's germline CDR1 is SGHNT and CDR2 YYREEE (reference sequence). The CDR3 loop is CASSWASGSNTGELFF. The CDR3 nucleotides are TGTGCCAGCAGCTGGGCTAGCGGGTCGAACACCGGGGAGCTGTTTTTT.

The chain carries TRBV7-2 and TRBJ2-2, with 8 bases identical to TRBD1. CDR3 length equals 15 residues. V gave up 4 bases and J gave up 5 bases; unmatched junction bases: 6. Per the germline V gene, CDR1 is SGHTA and CDR2 is FQGNSA. Here the CDR3 DNA reads TGTGCCAGCAGCTCGGCAGGGGGCGGGACCGGGGAGCTGTTTTTT. Protein: CASSSAGGGTGELFF. The full variable domain, with the rest looked up from reference TRBV7-2 and TRBJ2-2, is GAGVSQSPSNKVTEKGKDVELRCDPISGHTALYWYRQSLGQGLEFLIYFQGNSAPDKSGLPSDRFSAERTGGSVSTLTIQRTQQEDSAVYLCASSSAGGGTGELFFGEGSRLTVL.

The rearrangement links TRBV11-2 to TRBJ1-3, with D unclear. CDR3 length equals 16 residues. Trimming stripped 5 bases from V and 0 bases from J, with 14 bases between. Per germline, CDR1 SGHAT and CDR2 FQNNGV. CDR3 region: CASSRRRSTSGNTIYF. The CDR3, as DNA: TGTGCCAGCAGCCGTCGGAGGTCCACCTCTGGAAACACCATATATTTT.

This chain joins TRBV4-2 and TRBJ2-5, with TRBD1 identical over 9 bases. The CDR3 runs 17 residues. Unmatched junction bases numbered 9, after V lost 4 bases and J lost 0 bases. Germline CDR1 is LGHNA and CDR2 is YNFKEQ. The CDR3 here is CASSLIPGQGYQETQYF. The CDR3 nucleotides are TGTGCCAGCAGCCTCATCCCGGGACAGGGCTACCAAGAGACCCAGTACTTC.

V is TRBV10-2 and J is TRBJ2-7; 8 bases match TRBD2. J gave up 0 bases and V 2 bases, and 3 bases lay outside the gene matches. CDR3 length: 15 residues. CDR1 and CDR2 from the germline V gene are WSHSY and SAAADI. The CDR3 loop reads CASSESSGASYEQYF. CDR3 in DNA: TGCGCCAGCAGTGAGAGTAGCGGGGCCTCCTACGAGCAGTACTTC.

This chain uses TRBV5-8 with TRBJ1-3; D gene unclear. The germline V and J ends were trimmed by 0 bases and 2 bases, with 12 bases remaining between them. CDR3 size: 16 residues. From germline, CDR1 is SGHTS and CDR2 YDEGEE. In DNA form, the CDR3 reads TGTGCCAGCAGCTTGGATGGGGAGTTCCCTGGAAACACCATATATTTT. Translated, it gives CASSLDGEFPGNTIYF.

This clone was recorded at least ten times. This rearrangement joins TRBV7-9 to TRBJ1-6, with 9 nucleotides matching TRBD1. The junction had 15 bases not matched to a gene; V was cut back by 5 bases and J by 10 bases. Per germline, CDR1 SEHNR and CDR2 FQNEAQ (reference sequence). This CDR3 has 17 residues. The CDR3 DNA sequence: TGTGCCAGCAGCCCGCTGGTGGCCGGGACAGGGACCTCACCCCTCCACTTT. It encodes CASSPLVAGTGTSPLHF.

The J gene is TRBJ1-5, the V gene TRBV21-1; no DNA check was done on the table's D call, TRBD1. TRBV21-1 is assigned pseudogene status. The CDR3 is 15 residues long. The CDR3 sequence: CASSTGTGDNQPQHF. The CDR3 nucleotides read TGTGCCAGCAGCACCGGTACAGGGGACAATCAGCCCCAGCATTTT.

V and J are TRBV7-2 and TRBJ2-5, with D tentatively TRBD2 (6 bases). With 7 bases removed from V and 4 bases from J, the gap between germline ends came to 13 bases. Germline V gene sequence: CDR1 SGHTA, CDR2 FQGNSA. The CDR3 spans 13 residues. The CDR3 coding sequence is TGTGCCAGCACCTCCTGGAGGGTAGAGACCCAGTACTTC. Encoded protein: CASTSWRVETQYF.

This clone has just a few counts. For the CDR3, the DNA is TGCGCCAGCAGCCAAGATCTAAAGGCGGGGCGGTTTCGGGAGACCCAGTACTTC. Encoded protein: CASSQDLKAGRFRETQYF. The V call is TRBV4-1, the J call TRBJ2-5; tentative D call: TRBD2 (6 bases). Per the germline V gene, CDR1 is MGHRA and CDR2 is YSYEKL. The ends were cut back, 0 bases at V and 5 bases at J, with 22 bases in the middle. The CDR3 is 18 amino acids.

The chain employs TRBV29-1 and TRBJ2-2, with 7 nucleotides matching TRBD1. Germline trimming cut 7 bases from V and 5 bases from J; bases unmatched to any gene: 10. The CDR3 loop spans 14 amino acids. Germline lookup yields CDR1 SQVTM and CDR2 ANQGSEA. The CDR3 bases are TGCAGCGCTCTCACGAAGGGGGCAACCGGGGAGCTGTTTTTT. This codes for CSALTKGATGELFF.

The chain uses TRBV6-1 and TRBJ2-5; D may be TRBD1 (6 bases). The CDR3 spans 15 residues. Germline V lookup: CDR1 MNHNS, CDR2 SASEGT. V was trimmed by 3 bases and J by 0 bases, leaving 11 bases between them. This chain's CDR3 is CASSESRGYQETQYF. In DNA form, the CDR3 reads TGTGCCAGCAGTGAGAGCAGGGGATACCAAGAGACCCAGTACTTC.

This clone is a singleton in its sample. This rearrangement joins TRBV6-2 or TRBV6-3 to TRBJ1-5; TRBD1 agrees at 7 bases. From germline, CDR1 is MNHEY and CDR2 SVGEGT. The CDR3 extends over 16 amino acids. J was trimmed by 3 bases and V by 5 bases; bases with no gene match: 10. The CDR3 DNA sequence: TGTGCCAGCAGTAGACTCCGGGACAGTGTCAATCAGCCCCAGCATTTT. Translating gives CASSRLRDSVNQPQHF.

The V gene is TRBV7-6, the J gene TRBJ2-1; tentative D call: TRBD2 (6 bases). The V gene lost 6 bases and the J gene lost 8 bases, with 17 bases spanning the gap. The CDR3 is made up of 14 amino acids. CDR1 and CDR2 from the germline V gene are SGHVS and FNYEAQ. Here the CDR3 DNA reads TGTGCCAGCAGTACTAGCACCATGGGAGATGAGCAGTTCTTC. Protein product: CASSTSTMGDEQFF.

The chain combines TRBV5-4 with TRBJ2-3; TRBD2 aligns across 10 bases. Germline CDR1 is SGHNT and CDR2 is YYREEE (reference sequence). The junction had 7 bases not matched to a gene; V was cut back by 3 bases and J by 3 bases. This CDR3 has 16 residues. The CDR3 loop is CASSSRLAGQTDTQYF. Written as DNA, the CDR3 is TGTGCCAGCAGCTCTAGACTAGCGGGTCAAACAGATACGCAGTATTTT.

The CDR3 nucleotides are TGTGCCAGCAGCCTGAAGACTCCATTCCGACCGTCGAACACTGAAGCTTTCTTT. Amino acids: CASSLKTPFRPSNTEAFF. This sequence joins TRBV7-9 and TRBJ1-1; no definite D call. The CDR3 contains 18 residues. Germline loops: CDR1 SEHNR, CDR2 FQNEAQ (reference sequence). Trimming left V 5 bases short and J 1 base short, with 23 bases between.

By share, this clone counts as large. The V call is TRBV11-3, the J call TRBJ2-5; the D gene is possibly TRBD2 (5 bases). The germline V gene has CDR1 SGHNT and CDR2 YENEEA. Trimming removed 2 bases from V and 4 bases from J, with 8 bases in between. This CDR3 has 13 residues. CDR3 amino acids: CASSLSGLETQYF. The CDR3 DNA reads TGTGCCAGCAGCTTATCGGGGTTAGAGACCCAGTACTTC. Variable domain in full (rest from reference TRBV11-3 and TRBJ2-5): EAGVVQSPRYKIIEKKQPVAFWCNPISGHNTLYWYLQNLGQGPELLIRYENEEAVDDSQLPKDRFSAERLKGVDSTLKIQPAELGDSAVYLCASSLSGLETQYFGPGTRLLVL.

V and J are TRBV5-1 and TRBJ1-2, with D hard to call. The V end was cut by 0 bases, the J end by 0 bases, with 15 bases between. CDR3 length: 17 residues. CDR1 and CDR2 (germline): SGHRS, YFSETQ. For the CDR3, the DNA is TGCGCCAGCAGCTTGGCGCCAGGCGGGGTAGCTAACTATGGCTACACCTTC. It translates to CASSLAPGGVANYGYTF.

The V gene is TRBV28, the J gene TRBJ2-2; 8 nucleotides line up with TRBD1. From germline, CDR1 is MDHEN and CDR2 SYDVKM. The CDR3 sequence is 14 residues long. With V trimmed by 5 bases and J by 7 bases, 6 bases remained unmatched. The CDR3 sequence: CASSAYRGFGELFF. The CDR3 DNA reads TGTGCCAGCAGTGCCTACAGGGGGTTCGGGGAGCTGTTTTTT.

As DNA, the CDR3 is TGTGCCAGCAGCTTGGGCGGCAGCGCGCGCGGTGAAAAACTGTTTTTT. Protein product: CASSLGGSARGEKLFF. The chain is built from TRBV5-4 and TRBJ1-4; D not certain. The CDR3 totals 16 residues. V was cut by 0 bases and J by 7 bases, with 16 bases left in between. The V gene's germline CDR1 is SGHNT and CDR2 YYREEE (reference sequence).

The V call is TRBV19, the J call TRBJ2-6; D is unresolved. Germline V lookup: CDR1 LNHDA, CDR2 SQIVND (reference sequence). This CDR3 is 13 amino acids long. The V gene lost 6 bases and the J gene lost 2 bases, with 5 bases spanning the gap. The DNA for the CDR3 is TGTGCCAGTAGCGTAACTGGGGCCAACGTCCTGACTTTC. Translating it yields CASSVTGANVLTF.

The CDR3 sequence: CASSETGAGTGELFF. Written as DNA, the CDR3 is TGCGCCAGCTCAGAGACGGGAGCGGGCACCGGGGAGCTGTTTTTT. The rearrangement uses TRBV5-1 and TRBJ2-2; maybe TRBD2 (6 bases). This CDR3 is 15 amino acids long. Germline CDR1 SGHRS, CDR2 YFSETQ. The V end lost 7 bases, the J end lost 4 bases, and 17 bases lay between the germline ends.

This clone was detected only a few times. The chain combines TRBV5-1 with TRBJ2-3, with D maybe TRBD2 (6 bases). The CDR3 consists of 16 residues. The V end was cut by 0 bases, the J end by 3 bases, with 14 bases between. Germline V gene data show CDR1 as SGHRS and CDR2 as YFSETQ. This CDR3 is CASSLGAGIQTDTQYF. CDR3 in DNA: TGCGCCAGCAGCTTGGGGGCGGGAATTCAAACAGATACGCAGTATTTT.

This chain links TRBV18 with TRBJ1-5; D perhaps matches TRBD1 (5 bases). Trimming left V 1 base short and J 4 bases short, with 8 bases between. This CDR3 contains 14 residues. Germline values: CDR1 KGHSH, CDR2 LQKENI. The CDR3 DNA reads as TGTGCCAGCTCACCACAGGGGCCGAATCAGCCCCAGCATTTT. Protein sequence: CASSPQGPNQPQHF. The full variable domain, completed using reference TRBV18 and TRBJ1-5, is NAGVMQNPRHLVRRRGQEARLRCSPMKGHSHVYWYRQLPEEGLKFMVYLQKENIIDESGMPKERFSAEFPKEGPSILRIQQVVRGDSAAYFCASSPQGPNQPQHFGDGTRLSIL.

The chain recombines TRBV7-2 with TRBJ1-3; TRBD1 might be the D (5 bases). Trimming pared 2 bases from V and 3 bases from J, leaving 5 bases between. This CDR3 region has 13 residues. Looked up from germline, CDR1 is SGHTA and CDR2 is FQGNSA. DNA for the CDR3: TGTGCCAGCAGCTTAAGGGGTGGAAACACCATATATTTT. It specifies CASSLRGGNTIYF. The whole variable domain, filled in from reference TRBV7-2 and TRBJ1-3, reads GAGVSQSPSNKVTEKGKDVELRCDPISGHTALYWYRQSLGQGLEFLIYFQGNSAPDKSGLPSDRFSAERTGGSVSTLTIQRTQQEDSAVYLCASSLRGGNTIYFGEGSWLTVV.